This TCR beta chain was sequenced in a study of identical twins. Findings and limits, study-wide: A cross-sectional statistical analysis, not follow-up of the same donors, supported the conclusions. Invariant MAIT and iNKT cells could partly confound zero-insertion analyses.

The authors used template switching to add a universal primer site and gave cDNA unique molecular identifiers. One entry per CDR3 protein, called by TCRdb with MiXCR from the 5' RACE reads. Among some 200,000 distinct CDR3 sequences, less than 8% were seen once, and the ten largest hold 1.5% to 2.5%. This clonotype has at least ten counts. Its target is unknown. V lost 7 bases to trimming and J lost 2 bases, with 8 bases between them. Germline V CDR1 and CDR2: SNHLY, FYNNEI. There are 13 residues in the CDR3. The same specimen was also included in a second study, on yellow fever vaccine responses in identical twins.

The sequencing sample was made of memory (CD45RO+) T cells sorted from blood. This chain uses TRBV2 with TRBJ2-2; D is uncertain. The receptor was isolated from a woman under 30 in good health. The CDR3 region has the DNA TGTGCCAGCACGGGCAAAAACACCGGGGAGCTGTTTTTT. Amino acid sequence: CASTGKNTGELFF.